The 3 T cell receptor beta chains in this list originate from one sample, sequenced in a study of T cells in Graves' hyperthyroidism and ophthalmopathy. Amplification of TCR beta CDR3 regions used RNA as the template. Primed by the HTBI set, a first-round RT-PCR was run on the TCR CDR3. TCRdb reprocessed the multiplex PCR reads with MiXCR, giving one entry per CDR3 protein. Of a few hundred thousand distinct CDR3 sequences in the sample, about 15% were seen once. The sequenced material came from blood. Receptors were obtained from a woman aged 25 to 39 with Graves' ophthalmopathy.

This clonotype was detected a few times. The chain is built from TRBV19 and TRBJ1-4; D is unresolved. This CDR3 is 16 amino acids long. Trimming cost V 3 bases and J 8 bases, with 19 bases left between them. Germline assignment: CDR1 LNHDA and CDR2 SQIVND (reference sequence). DNA of the CDR3: TGTGCCAGTAGTATTACAAGGGAGGAGGCGTCGGAAAAACTGTTTTTT. This translates into CASSITREEASEKLFF.

Many counts were recorded for this clonotype. This chain connects TRBV7-9 to TRBJ1-4, with 8 positions matching TRBD1. The V and J ends lost 10 bases and 5 bases, in that order; junction bases with no gene match: 18. The germline V gene has CDR1 SEHNR and CDR2 FQNEAQ (reference sequence). The CDR3 covers 17 residues. The CDR3 protein is CATSPRTGLGKNEKLFF. CDR3 DNA sequence: TGTGCCACTTCACCTAGGACAGGGCTCGGGAAAAATGAAAAACTGTTTTTT.

As DNA, the CDR3 is TGTGCCAGCAGCCCTAGGGCGGGGGGGGGCACAGATACGCAGTATTTT. It codes for CASSPRAGGGTDTQYF. The chain carries TRBV7-9 and TRBJ2-3, with 9 bases matching TRBD2. Germline values: CDR1 SEHNR, CDR2 FQNEAQ (reference sequence). The CDR3 extends over 16 amino acids. V lost 5 bases and J lost 1; bases outside the gene matches: 7.